This T cell receptor beta chain was profiled in a study of T cell responses to AZD1222 COVID-19 vaccine. TCRdb's copy holds only in-frame clones and misses some; the assay was immunoSEQ multiplex PCR. The sample records more than 140,000 clones, approximately 90% being singletons. The CDR3 consists of 16 residues. The junction had 7 bases not matched to a gene; V was cut back by 5 bases and J by 4 bases. Germline V lookup: CDR1 LNHDA, CDR2 SQIVND (reference sequence). The sequence was obtained from an adult in good health. The source was peripheral blood, collected on day 0 of AZD1222 vaccination. V is TRBV19 and J is TRBJ2-2; 10 nucleotides align to TRBD1. CDR3 sequence: CASSARQGAFTGELFF. DNA for the CDR3: TGTGCCAGTAGTGCCCGACAGGGGGCCTTCACCGGGGAGCTGTTTTTT.